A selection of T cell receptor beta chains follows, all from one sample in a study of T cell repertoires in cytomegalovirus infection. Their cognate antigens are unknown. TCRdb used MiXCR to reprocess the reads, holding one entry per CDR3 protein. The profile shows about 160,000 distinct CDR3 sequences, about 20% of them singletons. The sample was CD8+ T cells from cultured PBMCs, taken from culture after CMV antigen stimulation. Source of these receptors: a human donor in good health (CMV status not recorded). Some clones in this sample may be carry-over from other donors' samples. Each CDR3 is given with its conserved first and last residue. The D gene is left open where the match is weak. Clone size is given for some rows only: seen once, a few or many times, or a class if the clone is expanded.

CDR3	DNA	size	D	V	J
CASSLASPYEQYF	TGTGCCAGCAGTTTGGCATCCCCCTACGAGCAGTACTTC	few	NA	TRBV12-3/TRBV12-4	TRBJ2-7
CASSFPPGVSLTDTQYF	TGTGCCAGCAGTTTCCCTCCGGGGGTTTCTCTCACAGATACGCAGTATTTT	few	NA	TRBV12-3/TRBV12-4	TRBJ2-3
CASSLALAGRLDEQFF	TGTGCCAGCAGCTTAGCGCTGGCAGGGCGGTTGGATGAGCAGTTCTTC	few	NA	TRBV7-8	TRBJ2-1
CASSLIAAQETQYF	TGTGCCAGCAGCTTGATAGCGGCCCAAGAGACCCAGTACTTC	few	NA	TRBV7-2	TRBJ2-5
CATSLSGTEVRNQPQHF	TGTGCCACCAGCCTATCTGGGACCGAAGTGCGCAATCAGCCCCAGCATTTT	few	NA	TRBV15	TRBJ1-5
CASKWETDNTGELFF	TGTGCCAGCAAGTGGGAGACAGACAACACCGGGGAGCTGTTTTTT	few	NA	TRBV2	TRBJ2-2
CAISESGTSTGEQFF	TGTGCCATCAGTGAGTCAGGGACTAGCACGGGTGAGCAGTTCTTC	many	TRBD2	TRBV10-3	TRBJ2-1
CASSRGLAGTTETQYF	TGTGCCAGCAGTCGGGGACTAGCGGGAACGACGGAGACCCAGTACTTC	NA	TRBD2	TRBV12-3/TRBV12-4	TRBJ2-5
CASRGTRNNEQFF	TGTGCCAGCAGAGGAACAAGAAACAATGAGCAGTTCTTC	once	NA	TRBV6-5	TRBJ2-1
CASSLPDSNGYTF	TGTGCCAGCAGTCTGCCGGACAGTAATGGCTACACCTTC	few	NA	TRBV12-3/TRBV12-4	TRBJ1-2
CASSLNGQSNSPLHF	TGTGCCAGCAGTTTAAATGGACAGAGCAATTCACCCCTCCACTTT	NA	NA	TRBV12-3/TRBV12-4	TRBJ1-6
CALGRSNTGELFF	TGTGCCCTAGGGAGGTCGAACACCGGGGAGCTGTTTTTT	few	NA	TRBV12-3/TRBV12-4	TRBJ2-2
CASSSGTALGGLHNSPLHF	TGTGCCAGCAGCTCCGGGACAGCCCTTGGGGGGCTCCATAATTCACCCCTCCACTTT	NA	TRBD1	TRBV7-6	TRBJ1-6
CASSLGPYRGRSNEQFF	TGTGCCAGCAGCTTAGGACCATACAGGGGGCGATCCAATGAGCAGTTCTTC	few	TRBD1	TRBV7-9	TRBJ2-1
CATIQGQGYEQYF	TGTGCCACCATTCAGGGACAGGGCTACGAGCAGTACTTC	few	TRBD1	TRBV7-2	TRBJ2-7
CASSLPLGSKETQYF	TGTGCCAGCAGCTTGCCCCTGGGGAGTAAAGAGACCCAGTACTTC	NA	NA	TRBV7-8	TRBJ2-5
CSLELAGRSFYNEQFF	TGCAGCCTTGAACTAGCGGGGCGCTCTTTTTACAATGAGCAGTTCTTC	NA	TRBD2	TRBV29-1	TRBJ2-1
CASSQAQSPQQGSYEQYF	TGCGCCAGCAGCCAAGCTCAGTCCCCTCAACAGGGCTCCTACGAGCAGTACTTC	NA	NA	TRBV4-1	TRBJ2-7
CASTGVGSSYEQYF	TGTGCCAGCACGGGGGTAGGAAGCTCCTACGAGCAGTACTTC	NA	NA	TRBV6-2/TRBV6-3	TRBJ2-7
CASSLRASANRVSGYNEQFF	TGTGCCAGCAGCTTAAGGGCTTCAGCTAATCGAGTTAGCGGGTACAATGAGCAGTTCTTC	NA	TRBD2	TRBV7-6	TRBJ2-1
CASSLQAGGHTEQFF	TGTGCCAGCAGCCTCCAAGCGGGGGGGCATACGGAGCAGTTCTTC	few	TRBD2	TRBV7-2	TRBJ2-1
CASTTVGRETASTDTQYF	TGTGCCAGCACCACGGTCGGGCGGGAGACCGCTAGCACAGATACGCAGTATTTT	NA	TRBD2	TRBV12-3/TRBV12-4	TRBJ2-3
CASSYRVGMNTEAFF	TGTGCCAGCAGTTACAGGGTGGGAATGAACACTGAAGCTTTCTTT	NA	NA	TRBV5-4	TRBJ1-1
CSARDTALNTGELFF	TGCAGTGCTAGAGATACGGCCCTAAACACCGGGGAGCTGTTTTTT	few	NA	TRBV20-1	TRBJ2-2
CASSLSLVGLADYEQYF	TGTGCCAGCAGTTTATCTTTGGTGGGACTAGCGGATTACGAGCAGTACTTC	NA	TRBD2	TRBV27	TRBJ2-7
CASSPTDRASSYEQYF	TGTGCCAGCAGCCCAACAGACAGGGCCAGCTCCTACGAGCAGTACTTC	few	TRBD1	TRBV7-2	TRBJ2-7
CASSSTRDGAYEQYF	TGTGCCAGCAGCTCGACCCGGGACGGGGCCTACGAGCAGTACTTC	NA	NA	TRBV12-3/TRBV12-4	TRBJ2-7
CASSRGTPWGEQYF	TGTGCCAGCAGTCGCGGGACACCCTGGGGCGAGCAGTACTTC	few	NA	TRBV12-3/TRBV12-4	TRBJ2-7
CASSYSTYNEQFF	TGTGCCAGCAGTTACTCCACCTACAATGAGCAGTTCTTC	few	NA	TRBV6-8	TRBJ2-1
CASSWRDGADEKLFF	TGTGCCAGCAGCTGGAGGGACGGGGCAGATGAAAAACTGTTTTTT	NA	NA	TRBV7-9	TRBJ1-4
CASSEGPNPNTEAFF	TGTGCCAGCAGTGAAGGACCGAATCCGAACACTGAAGCTTTCTTT	NA	NA	TRBV2	TRBJ1-1
CASSPQGRELFF	TGTGCCAGCAGCCCACAGGGCAGGGAGCTGTTTTTT	NA	NA	TRBV7-2	TRBJ2-2
CSARQAEGFDSPLHF	TGCAGTGCTAGGCAGGCAGAAGGGTTTGATTCACCCCTCCACTTT	few	NA	TRBV20-1	TRBJ1-6
CASSILNGGPGNEQFF	TGTGCCAGCAGCATCCTAAACGGGGGGCCGGGCAATGAGCAGTTCTTC	NA	NA	TRBV9	TRBJ2-1